The T cell receptor beta chain under discussion was sequenced for a study of CD8 T cells in ankylosing spondylitis (dated by TCRdb to the late 2010s). Looking at the study overall: To find TCR variants linked to disease, the study profiled T cell receptor beta repertoires in ankylosing spondylitis patients and healthy donors. In total, the full study cohort was made up of some 110 healthy donors and 25 ankylosing spondylitis patients. Samples of peripheral blood were taken, and for ankylosing spondylitis patients, synovial fluid was collected as well.

TCRdb shows the sequencer as Illumina HiSeq 2500. TCR beta libraries were prepared by quantitative 5'-RACE with molecular barcodes. The original pipeline was this. A new computational method, built on a probabilistic model of VDJ rearrangement, was used to identify disease-linked TCR variants. TCRdb took the public reads, trimmed them with fastp at Q25, ran MiXCR for clone calling and kept in-frame beta chains. Identical CDR3 protein sequences are pooled into one entry, listed with their most common genes and DNA. These V and J calls rely on TCRdb rather than the paper's analysis. Recorded for this sample are roughly 490,000 distinct CDR3 sequences; under 5.5% of them occurred a single time. Around 3.5% of the sample belongs to the ten largest clones. Study-wide conclusions, independent of this receptor: Some motif variants were previously reported in synovial fluid and blood of reactive arthritis patients, suggesting common disease-initiation mechanisms. Significant enrichment of the disease-linked clones was reported in matched synovial fluid samples from ankylosing spondylitis patients. In peripheral blood, the disease-linked clones were found at relatively low frequencies and had a CD8+ phenotype. A TCR beta motif made up of 7 to 9 highly homologous amino acid variants appeared to be characteristic of blood from ankylosing spondylitis patients.

Clipping removes 10 bases from V and 2 bases from J, with 8 as the unmatched junction base count. The CDR3 covers 15 residues, taking in both the cysteine and the phenylalanine. Only the CDR3 region is kept as DNA, spanning 45 bases read in frame from base 1. The germline V gene supplies CDR1 ENHRY and CDR2 SYGVKD. This clonotype was observed at least ten times. It has no known antigen specificity. No much larger clone is present one base from it, and per-base qualities are unavailable. The receptor comes from a male donor with ankylosing spondylitis. The chain is assembled from TRBV10-3 and TRBJ2-1, with 10 central nucleotides matching TRBD2. Sequencing was done on a sample of blood, either unsorted or a sorted T cell fraction (not recorded which). The DNA reads as follows: TGTGCCACCGAGCTCGGGACTAGCGCCTACAATGAGCAGTTCTTC. Its amino acids are CATELGTSAYNEQFF.